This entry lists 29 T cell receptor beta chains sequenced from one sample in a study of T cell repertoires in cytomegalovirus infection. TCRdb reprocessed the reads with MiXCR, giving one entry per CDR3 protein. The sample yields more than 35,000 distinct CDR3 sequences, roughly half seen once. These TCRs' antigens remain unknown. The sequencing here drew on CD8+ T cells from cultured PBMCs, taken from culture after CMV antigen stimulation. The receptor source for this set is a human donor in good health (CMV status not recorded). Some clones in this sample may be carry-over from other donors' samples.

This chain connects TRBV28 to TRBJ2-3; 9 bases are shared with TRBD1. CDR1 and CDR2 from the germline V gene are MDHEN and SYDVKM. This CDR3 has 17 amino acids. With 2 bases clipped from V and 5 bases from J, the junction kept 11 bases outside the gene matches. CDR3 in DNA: TGTGCCAGCAGTTTACCCTCGGACAGGGGAGGGGGAGATACGCAGTATTTT. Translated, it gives CASSLPSDRGGGDTQYF.

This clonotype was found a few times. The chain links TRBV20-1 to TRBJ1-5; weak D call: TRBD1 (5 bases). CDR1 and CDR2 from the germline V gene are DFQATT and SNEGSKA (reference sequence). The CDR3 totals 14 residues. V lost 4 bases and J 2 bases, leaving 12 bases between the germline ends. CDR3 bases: TGCAGTGCTACCCCGGCGGGGGGCAATCAGCCCCAGCATTTT. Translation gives CSATPAGGNQPQHF.

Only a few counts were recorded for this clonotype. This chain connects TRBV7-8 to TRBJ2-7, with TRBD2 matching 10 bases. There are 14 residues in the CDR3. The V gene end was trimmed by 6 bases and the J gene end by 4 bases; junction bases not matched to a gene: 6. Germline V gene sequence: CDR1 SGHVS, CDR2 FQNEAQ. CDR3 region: CASSLLAGTYEQYF. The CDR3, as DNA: TGTGCCAGCAGTCTACTAGCGGGGACTTACGAGCAGTACTTC.

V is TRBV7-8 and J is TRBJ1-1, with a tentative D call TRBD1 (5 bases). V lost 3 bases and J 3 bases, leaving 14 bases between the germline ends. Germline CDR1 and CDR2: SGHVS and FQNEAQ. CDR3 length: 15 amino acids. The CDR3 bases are TGTGCCAGCAGCTTCAACCCCGGGGCGGACACTGAAGCTTTCTTT. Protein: CASSFNPGADTEAFF.

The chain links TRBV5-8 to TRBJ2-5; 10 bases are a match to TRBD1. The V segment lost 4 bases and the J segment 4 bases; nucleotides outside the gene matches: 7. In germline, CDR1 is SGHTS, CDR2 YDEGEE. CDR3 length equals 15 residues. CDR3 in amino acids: CASSTGTGEGETQYF. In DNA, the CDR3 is TGTGCCAGCAGCACCGGGACAGGGGAAGGAGAGACCCAGTACTTC.

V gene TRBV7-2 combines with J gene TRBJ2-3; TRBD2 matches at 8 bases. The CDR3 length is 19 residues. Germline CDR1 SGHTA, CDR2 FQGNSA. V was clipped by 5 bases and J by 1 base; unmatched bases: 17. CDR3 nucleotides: TGTGCCAGCAGCCTGCCCGGGGAAAGACTAGCGCGGGGCACAGATACGCAGTATTTT. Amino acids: CASSLPGERLARGTDTQYF.

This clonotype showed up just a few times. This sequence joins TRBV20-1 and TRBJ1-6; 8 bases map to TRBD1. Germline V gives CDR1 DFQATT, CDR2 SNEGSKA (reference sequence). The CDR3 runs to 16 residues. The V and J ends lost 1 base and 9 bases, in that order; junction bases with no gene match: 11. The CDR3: CSARVSDRGLGSPLHF. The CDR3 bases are TGCAGTGCTAGAGTCTCCGACAGGGGATTAGGTTCACCCCTCCACTTT.

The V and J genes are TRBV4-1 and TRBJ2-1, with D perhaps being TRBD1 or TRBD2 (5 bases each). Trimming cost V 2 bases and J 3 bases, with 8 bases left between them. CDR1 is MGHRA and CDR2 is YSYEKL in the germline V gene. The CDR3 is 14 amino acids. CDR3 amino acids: CASSQLGVYNEQFF. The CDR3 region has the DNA TGCGCCAGCAGCCAATTGGGGGTCTACAATGAGCAGTTCTTC.

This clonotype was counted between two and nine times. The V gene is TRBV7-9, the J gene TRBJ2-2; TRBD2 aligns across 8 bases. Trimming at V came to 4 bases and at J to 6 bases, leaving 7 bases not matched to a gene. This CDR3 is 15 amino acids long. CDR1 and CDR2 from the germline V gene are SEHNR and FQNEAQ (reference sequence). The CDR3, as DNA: TGTGCCAGCAGCTCTCCGGGACTAGATCCCGGGGAGCTGTTTTTT. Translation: CASSSPGLDPGELFF.

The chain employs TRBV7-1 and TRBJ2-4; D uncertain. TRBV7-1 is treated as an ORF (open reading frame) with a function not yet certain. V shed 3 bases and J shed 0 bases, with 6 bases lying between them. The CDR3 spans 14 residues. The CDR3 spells CASSSPGAKNIQYF. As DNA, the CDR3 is TGTGCCAGCAGCTCCCCGGGAGCCAAAAACATTCAGTACTTC.

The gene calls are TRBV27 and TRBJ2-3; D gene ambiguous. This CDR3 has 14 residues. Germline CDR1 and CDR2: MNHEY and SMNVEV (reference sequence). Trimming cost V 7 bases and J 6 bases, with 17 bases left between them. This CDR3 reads CASKDGPGVDTQYF. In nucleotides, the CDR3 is TGTGCCAGCAAGGACGGGCCCGGTGTGGATACGCAGTATTTT.

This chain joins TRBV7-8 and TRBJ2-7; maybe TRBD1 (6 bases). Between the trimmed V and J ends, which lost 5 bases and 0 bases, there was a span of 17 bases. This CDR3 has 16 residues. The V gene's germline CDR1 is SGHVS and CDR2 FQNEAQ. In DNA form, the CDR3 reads TGTGCCAGCAGCCCAAGTCGGACAGCCGCCTCCTACGAGCAGTACTTC. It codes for CASSPSRTAASYEQYF.

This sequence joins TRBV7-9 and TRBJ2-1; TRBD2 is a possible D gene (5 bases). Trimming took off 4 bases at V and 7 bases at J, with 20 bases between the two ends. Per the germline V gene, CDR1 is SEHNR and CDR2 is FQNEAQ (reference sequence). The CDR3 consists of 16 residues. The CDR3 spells CASSSPGADSLNEQFF. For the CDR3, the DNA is TGTGCCAGCAGCTCCCCCGGAGCGGACTCCTTAAATGAGCAGTTCTTC.

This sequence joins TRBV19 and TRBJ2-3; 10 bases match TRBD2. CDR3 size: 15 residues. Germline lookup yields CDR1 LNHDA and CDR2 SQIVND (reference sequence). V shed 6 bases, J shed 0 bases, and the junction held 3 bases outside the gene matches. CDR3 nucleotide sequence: TGTGCCAGTAGGCCGGGACTAGCGAGCACAGATACGCAGTATTTT. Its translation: CASRPGLASTDTQYF.

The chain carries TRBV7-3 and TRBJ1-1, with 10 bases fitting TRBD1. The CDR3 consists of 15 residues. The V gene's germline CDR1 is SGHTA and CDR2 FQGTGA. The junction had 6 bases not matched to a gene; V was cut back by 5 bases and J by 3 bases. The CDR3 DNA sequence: TGTGCCAGCAGCGCCGGACAGGGGGAGGACACTGAAGCTTTCTTT. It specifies CASSAGQGEDTEAFF.

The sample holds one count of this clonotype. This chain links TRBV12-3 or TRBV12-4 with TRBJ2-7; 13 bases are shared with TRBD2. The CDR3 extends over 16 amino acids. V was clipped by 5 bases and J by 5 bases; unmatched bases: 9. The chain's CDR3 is CASSPAGTSGENEQYF. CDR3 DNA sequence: TGTGCCAGCAGTCCCGCCGGGACTAGCGGGGAGAACGAGCAGTACTTC.

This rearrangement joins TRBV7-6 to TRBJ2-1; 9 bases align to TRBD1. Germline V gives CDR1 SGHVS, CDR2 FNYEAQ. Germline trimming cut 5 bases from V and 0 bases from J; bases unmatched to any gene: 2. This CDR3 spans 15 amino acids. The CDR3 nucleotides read TGTGCCAGCAGCCCGACAGGGGGCTCCTACAATGAGCAGTTCTTC. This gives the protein CASSPTGGSYNEQFF.

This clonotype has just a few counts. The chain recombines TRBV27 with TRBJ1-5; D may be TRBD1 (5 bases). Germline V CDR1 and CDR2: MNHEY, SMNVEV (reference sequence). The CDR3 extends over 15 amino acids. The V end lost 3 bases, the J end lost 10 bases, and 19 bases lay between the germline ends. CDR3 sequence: CASSFRADLVVPQHF. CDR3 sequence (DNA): TGTGCCAGCAGTTTCAGGGCGGACTTGGTAGTACCCCAGCATTTT.

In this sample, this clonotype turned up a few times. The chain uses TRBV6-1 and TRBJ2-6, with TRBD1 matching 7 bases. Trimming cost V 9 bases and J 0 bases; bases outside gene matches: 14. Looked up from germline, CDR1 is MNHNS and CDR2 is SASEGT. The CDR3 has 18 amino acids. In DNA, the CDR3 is TGTGCCAGTGGTAGAGGTAGGGACAGTTACTCTGGGGCCAACGTCCTGACTTTC. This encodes CASGRGRDSYSGANVLTF.

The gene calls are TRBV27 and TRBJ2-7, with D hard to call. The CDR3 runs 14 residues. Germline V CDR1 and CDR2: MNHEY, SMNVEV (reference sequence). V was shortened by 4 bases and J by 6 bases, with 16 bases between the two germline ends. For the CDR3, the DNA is TGTGCCAGCAGTTCGGCCTCCGTATTCGTCGAGCAGTACTTC. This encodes CASSSASVFVEQYF.

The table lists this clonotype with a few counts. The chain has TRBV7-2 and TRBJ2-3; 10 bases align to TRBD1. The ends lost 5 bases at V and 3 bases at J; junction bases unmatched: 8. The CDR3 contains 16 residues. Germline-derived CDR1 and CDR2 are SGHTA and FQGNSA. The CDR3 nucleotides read TGTGCCAGCAGCCCGTGGGGACAGGGGAAAACAGATACGCAGTATTTT. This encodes CASSPWGQGKTDTQYF.

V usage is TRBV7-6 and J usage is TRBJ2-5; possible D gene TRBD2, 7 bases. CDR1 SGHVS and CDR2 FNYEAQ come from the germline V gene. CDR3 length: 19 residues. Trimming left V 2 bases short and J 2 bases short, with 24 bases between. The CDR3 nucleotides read TGTGCCAGCAGCTTACTCAGAGGGGGGGTAACAATCCTACAAGAGACCCAGTACTTC. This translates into CASSLLRGGVTILQETQYF. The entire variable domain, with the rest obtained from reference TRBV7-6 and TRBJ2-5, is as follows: GAGVSQSPRYKVTKRGQDVALRCDPISGHVSLYWYRQALGQGPEFLTYFNYEAQQDKSGLPNDRFSAERPEGSISTLTIQRTEQRDSAMYRCASSLLRGGVTILQETQYFGPGTRLLVL.

The CDR3 reads CASSLKGPPYNEQFF. The CDR3 coding sequence is TGTGCCAGCAGCTTAAAAGGTCCGCCCTACAATGAGCAGTTCTTC. The chain joins TRBV7-4 to TRBJ2-1; D not certain. The CDR3 has 15 amino acids. CDR1 and CDR2 (germline): SGHVT, SQSDAQ. V was clipped by 2 bases and J by 2 bases, with 10 bases between them.

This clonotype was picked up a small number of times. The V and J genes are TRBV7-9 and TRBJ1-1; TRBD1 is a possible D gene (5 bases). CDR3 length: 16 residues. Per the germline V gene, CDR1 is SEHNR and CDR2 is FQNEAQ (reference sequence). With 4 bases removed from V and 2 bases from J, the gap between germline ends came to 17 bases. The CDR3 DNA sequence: TGTGCCAGCAGCTCCTTCGGACACAACGCCAACACTGAAGCTTTCTTT. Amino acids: CASSSFGHNANTEAFF. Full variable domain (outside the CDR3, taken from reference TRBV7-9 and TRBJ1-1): DTGVSQNPRHKITKRGQNVTFRCDPISEHNRLYWYRQTLGQGPEFLTYFQNEAQLEKSRLLSDRFSAERPKGSFSTLEIQRTEQGDSAMYLCASSSFGHNANTEAFFGQGTRLTVV.

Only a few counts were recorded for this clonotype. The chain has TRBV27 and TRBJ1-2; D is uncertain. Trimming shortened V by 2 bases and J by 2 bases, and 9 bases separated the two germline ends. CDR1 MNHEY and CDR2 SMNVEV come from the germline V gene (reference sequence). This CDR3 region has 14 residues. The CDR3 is CASSLGRGNYGYTF. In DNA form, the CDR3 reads TGTGCCAGCAGTTTAGGCCGGGGAAACTATGGCTACACCTTC.

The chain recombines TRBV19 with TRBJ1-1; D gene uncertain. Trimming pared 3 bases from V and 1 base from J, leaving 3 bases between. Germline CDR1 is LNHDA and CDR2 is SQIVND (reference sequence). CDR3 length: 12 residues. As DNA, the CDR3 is TGTGCCAGTAGTATCGGGAACACTGAAGCTTTCTTT. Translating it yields CASSIGNTEAFF.

CDR3 sequence reads: CSVGLAGEQYF. The CDR3 bases are TGCAGCGTGGGACTAGCTGGCGAGCAGTACTTC. The chain joins TRBV29-1 to TRBJ2-7; 9 bases map to TRBD2. The CDR3 covers 11 residues. The germline V gene has CDR1 SQVTM and CDR2 ANQGSEA. The V segment lost 6 bases and the J segment 6 bases; nucleotides outside the gene matches: 3.

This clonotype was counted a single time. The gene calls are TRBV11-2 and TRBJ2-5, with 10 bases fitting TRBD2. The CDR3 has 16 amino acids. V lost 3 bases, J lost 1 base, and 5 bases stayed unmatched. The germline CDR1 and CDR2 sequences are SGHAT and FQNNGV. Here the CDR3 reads CASSFGTSGVQETQYF. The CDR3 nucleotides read TGTGCCAGCAGCTTTGGCACTAGCGGGGTCCAAGAGACCCAGTACTTC.

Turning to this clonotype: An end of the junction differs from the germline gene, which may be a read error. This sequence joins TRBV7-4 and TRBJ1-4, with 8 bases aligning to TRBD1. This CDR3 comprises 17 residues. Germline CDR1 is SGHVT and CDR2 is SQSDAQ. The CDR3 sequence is CASSPTDRGEGNEKLFF. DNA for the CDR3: TGTGCCAGCAGCCCGACTGACAGGGGAGAGGGGAATGAAAAGCTGTTTTTT.